This T cell receptor (beta chain) was captured by sequencing in a study of read filtering for tumor transcriptome and immune sequencing. Bone marrow was sampled from every patient at the time of active disease. Molecular barcoded adaptors covering alpha/delta and beta/gamma chains were used on roughly 400 ng RNA. TCRdb re-called the reads through MiXCR, storing one row per CDR3 protein. The sample consists of 30,000 to 40,000 distinct CDR3 sequences, roughly 10% of them appearing once. This CDR3 is built from 12 residues. Between the trimmed V and J ends, which lost 4 bases and 3 bases, there was a span of 10 bases. The V gene's germline CDR1 is DFQATT and CDR2 SNEGSKA (reference sequence). This clonotype was seen repeatedly, ten times or more.

The source is a donor at least 40 years old with multiple myeloma. The V and J genes are TRBV20-1 and TRBJ2-7; D not resolved. The sequencing sample was made of a population of CD138-negative cells sorted from bone marrow. The CDR3 bases are TGCAGTGCTACCCGCCTCGGCTACGAGCAGTACTTC. Protein product: CSATRLGYEQYF.